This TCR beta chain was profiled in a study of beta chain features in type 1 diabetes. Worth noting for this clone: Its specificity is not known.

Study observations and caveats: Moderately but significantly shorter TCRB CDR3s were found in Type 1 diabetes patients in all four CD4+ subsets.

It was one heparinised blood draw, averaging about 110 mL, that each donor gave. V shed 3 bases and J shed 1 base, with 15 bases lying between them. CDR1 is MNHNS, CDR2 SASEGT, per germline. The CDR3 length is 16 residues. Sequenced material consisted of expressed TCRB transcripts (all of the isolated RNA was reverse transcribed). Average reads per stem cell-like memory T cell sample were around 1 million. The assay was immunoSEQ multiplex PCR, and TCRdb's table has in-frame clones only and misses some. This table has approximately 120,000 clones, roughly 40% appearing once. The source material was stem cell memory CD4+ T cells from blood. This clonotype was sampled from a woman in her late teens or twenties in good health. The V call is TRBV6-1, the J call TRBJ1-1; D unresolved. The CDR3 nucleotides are TGTGCCAGCAGTGATACTGGGAGCTCTTGGAACACTGAAGCTTTCTTT. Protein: CASSDTGSSWNTEAFF.